The 18 T cell receptor beta chains presented below share a single source sample, sequenced in a study of T cell repertoires in cytomegalovirus infection. These receptors' targets are unknown. TCRdb reanalysed the reads using MiXCR and keeps one entry per CDR3 protein. This sample has 300,000 to 400,000 distinct CDR3 sequences, with roughly 25% found just once. Sequencing used cultured PBMCs, obtained from culture after CMV antigen stimulation. The receptors derive from a human donor in good health (CMV status not recorded). Some clones in this sample may be carry-over from other donors' samples.

This clonotype was seen only a few times. The chain employs TRBV19 and TRBJ2-2, with D uncertain. Between the trimmed V and J ends, which lost 1 base and 5 bases, there was a span of 2 bases. Germline V lookup: CDR1 LNHDA, CDR2 SQIVND (reference sequence). This CDR3 is 12 amino acids long. The CDR3 here is CASSIGTGELFF. The DNA for the CDR3 is TGTGCCAGTAGTATAGGTACCGGGGAGCTGTTTTTT.

This clonotype appeared many times. The chain combines TRBV10-3 with TRBJ1-1; a possible D gene is TRBD1 (5 bases). From germline, CDR1 is ENHRY and CDR2 SYGVKD. The V and J ends lost 7 bases and 5 bases respectively, with 20 bases between them. The CDR3 extends over 15 amino acids. The CDR3 reads CAITGQLGHGTEAFF. The CDR3 DNA sequence: TGTGCCATCACAGGACAATTAGGGCATGGGACTGAAGCTTTCTTT.

This clonotype was observed many times. The chain has TRBV7-8 and TRBJ1-3; a possible D gene is TRBD1 (5 bases). Germline loops: CDR1 SGHVS, CDR2 FQNEAQ. Trimming stripped 5 bases from V and 0 bases from J, with 14 bases between. CDR3 length: 16 residues. CDR3 sequence: CASSLTTAYSGNTIYF. As DNA, the CDR3 is TGTGCCAGCAGCCTTACGACAGCCTACTCTGGAAACACCATATATTTT.

This clonotype was recorded only once. The chain is built from TRBV27 and TRBJ2-1; 12 nucleotides agree with TRBD1. This CDR3 comprises 15 residues. Trimming took 4 bases from V and 8 from J; bases not matched to a gene: 6. Germline loops: CDR1 MNHEY, CDR2 SMNVEV (reference sequence). DNA of the CDR3: TGTGCCAGCAGTTCACGGGACAGGGGGCAACATGAGCAGTTCTTC. Its translation is CASSSRDRGQHEQFF.

This clonotype was seen repeatedly, ten times or more. V usage is TRBV7-2 and J usage is TRBJ1-1; D is possibly TRBD1 (5 bases). Germline values: CDR1 SGHTA, CDR2 FQGNSA. V lost 7 bases, J lost 6 bases, and 21 bases lay in between. The length of the CDR3 is 15 residues. Written as DNA, the CDR3 is TGTGCCAGCACCACAGGAGGACTCGGGGGGGCTGAAGCTTTCTTT. This translates into CASTTGGLGGAEAFF.

The V gene is TRBV10-3, the J gene TRBJ2-7; 10 positions agree with TRBD2. V gave up 6 bases and J gave up 1 base; unmatched junction bases: 6. CDR3 length equals 15 residues. The germline gives CDR1 ENHRY, CDR2 SYGVKD. The CDR3 bases are TGTGCCATCAGACCTAGCGGGAGCCATTCCTACGAGCAGTACTTC. This codes for CAIRPSGSHSYEQYF.

The V gene is TRBV20-1, the J gene TRBJ2-7; D possibly corresponds to TRBD2 (5 bases). The CDR3 is 14 residues long. V lost 7 bases to trimming and J lost 1 base, with 17 bases between them. CDR1 and CDR2 (germline): DFQATT, SNEGSKA (reference sequence). The CDR3 sequence is CSGRASGVSYEQYF. The CDR3, as DNA: TGCAGTGGAAGAGCCAGCGGAGTTTCCTACGAGCAGTACTTC.

This chain uses TRBV6-2 or TRBV6-3 with TRBJ1-4, with 10 positions matching TRBD1. The V and J ends lost 5 bases and 0 bases, in that order; junction bases with no gene match: 12. The length of the CDR3 is 19 residues. Germline V gene data show CDR1 as MNHEY and CDR2 as SVGEGT. CDR3 protein: CASSLRDRGFSATNEKLFF. The CDR3 coding sequence is TGTGCCAGCAGTCTCCGGGACAGGGGTTTTTCGGCAACTAATGAAAAACTGTTTTTT.

V is TRBV3-1 and J is TRBJ2-1, with D possibly being TRBD1 (7 bases). The CDR3 is 14 amino acids. Trimming took off 5 bases at V and 9 bases at J, with 17 bases between the two ends. The germline CDR1 and CDR2 sequences are LGHDT and YNNKEL (reference sequence). The CDR3 DNA reads as TGTGCCAGCAGCTCAAGAGACAGGGACTCTGAGCAGTTCTTC. Its translation is CASSSRDRDSEQFF.

The chain employs TRBV6-2 or TRBV6-3 and TRBJ1-2; perhaps TRBD1 as D (5 bases). Germline values: CDR1 MNHEY, CDR2 SVGEGT. This CDR3 is 14 amino acids long. Trimming pared 8 bases from V and 5 bases from J, leaving 18 bases between. CDR3 in amino acids: CASFKLGREYGYTF. The DNA for the CDR3 is TGTGCCAGCTTTAAATTGGGACGCGAGTATGGCTACACCTTC.

This rearrangement joins TRBV5-4 to TRBJ2-5, with 11 nucleotides matching TRBD2. CDR1 and CDR2 (germline): SGHNT, YYREEE (reference sequence). J was trimmed by 5 bases and V by 0 bases; bases with no gene match: 12. CDR3 size: 18 residues. The CDR3 sequence is CASSLGLAGTGLGETQYF. In DNA, the CDR3 is TGTGCCAGCAGCTTGGGACTAGCGGGGACGGGGTTGGGGGAGACCCAGTACTTC.

This clonotype was seen many times. The chain recombines TRBV7-6 with TRBJ1-4, with D hard to call. Germline lookup yields CDR1 SGHVS and CDR2 FNYEAQ. The CDR3 has 13 amino acids. Trimming removed 5 bases at V and 5 bases at J, with 9 bases between. CDR3 coding DNA: TGTGCCAGCAGCCAGGACGGGAATGAAAAACTGTTTTTT. Protein product: CASSQDGNEKLFF.

The chain recombines TRBV20-1 with TRBJ2-7; D not certain. The CDR3 has 14 residues. V was clipped by 0 bases and J by 6 bases, with 15 bases between them. Germline CDR1 is DFQATT and CDR2 is SNEGSKA (reference sequence). Written as DNA, the CDR3 is TGCAGTGCTAGAGATCGGGCCGCGACGCGCGAGCAGTACTTC. It specifies CSARDRAATREQYF.

A word on this clonotype: The CDR3 end shows no conserved phenylalanine or tryptophan, and so a read error is likely. This chain uses TRBV7-2 with TRBJ1-5; D unclear. This CDR3 spans 13 amino acids. Germline V gene sequence: CDR1 SGHTA, CDR2 FQGNSA. The CDR3 DNA follows: TGTGCCAGCAGCCCAGACTCGGATCAGCCACAGCATGTT. It codes for CASSPDSDQPQHV.

The chain employs TRBV11-1 and TRBJ2-3, with D maybe TRBD2 (5 bases). This CDR3 is 13 amino acids long. Trimming shortened V by 5 bases and J by 6 bases, and 12 bases separated the two germline ends. CDR1 SGHAT and CDR2 FQDESV come from the germline V gene (reference sequence). The CDR3 protein is CASSPRTGDTQYF. The CDR3 DNA follows: TGTGCCAGCAGCCCACGTACGGGGGATACGCAGTATTTT.

This clonotype appeared many times. V and J are TRBV27 and TRBJ1-1; 7 bases map to TRBD1. The V and J ends lost 6 bases and 0 bases, in that order; junction bases with no gene match: 4. The CDR3 runs to 14 residues. CDR1 and CDR2 from the germline V gene are MNHEY and SMNVEV (reference sequence). The CDR3 DNA reads TGTGCCAGCAGCAGGGGACAGATGAACACTGAAGCTTTCTTT. Amino acid sequence: CASSRGQMNTEAFF.

This clonotype was seen a few times. The chain combines TRBV2 with TRBJ2-1; D gene unclear. This CDR3 region has 12 residues. CDR1 is SNHLY and CDR2 is FYNNEI in the germline V gene. Trimming removed 7 bases at V and 8 bases at J, with 12 bases between. The chain's CDR3 is CASMGSRYEQFF. As DNA, the CDR3 is TGTGCCAGCATGGGCTCACGCTATGAGCAGTTCTTC.

This clonotype has at least ten counts. The chain carries TRBV7-2 and TRBJ2-5; D is uncertain. Germline CDR1 and CDR2: SGHTA and FQGNSA. This CDR3 spans 14 amino acids. Trimming took off 5 bases at V and 5 bases at J, with 15 bases between the two ends. The CDR3 nucleotides are TGTGCCAGCAGCCCCGCCCCCCCGTCGGAGACCCAGTACTTC. Translating it yields CASSPAPPSETQYF.